This entry describes one TCR beta chain. The sample comes from a study of blood T cell repertoires in COVID-19. Study at large: COVID-19 samples collected from the United States, Italy and Spain covered acute and convalescent phases. PBMCs, B-cell-depleted T cells, or T cells were the source of the cDNA or gDNA that made up the material.

Methods used by the authors: Cell counts per sample came from amplifying reference gene primers. TCRdb keeps only in-frame clones here, not all; method: immunoSEQ multiplex PCR. The V and J calls and clone size come from that table; D and trimming were worked out from the DNA. The sample carries over 250,000 clones, about 80% recorded once. The CDR3 totals 16 residues. Trimming stripped 0 bases from V and 1 base from J, with 10 bases between. V usage is TRBV23-1 and J usage is TRBJ2-1; TRBD2 might be the D (6 bases). TRBV23-1 counts as an open reading frame of uncertain function. The receptor comes from a woman between 45 and 60 years old who had recovered from COVID-19. The sequencing sample was made of peripheral blood. The CDR3 nucleotides are TGCGCCAGCAGTCAATCTTCGGGAGAGTCCTACAATGAGCAGTTCTTC. It specifies CASSQSSGESYNEQFF.